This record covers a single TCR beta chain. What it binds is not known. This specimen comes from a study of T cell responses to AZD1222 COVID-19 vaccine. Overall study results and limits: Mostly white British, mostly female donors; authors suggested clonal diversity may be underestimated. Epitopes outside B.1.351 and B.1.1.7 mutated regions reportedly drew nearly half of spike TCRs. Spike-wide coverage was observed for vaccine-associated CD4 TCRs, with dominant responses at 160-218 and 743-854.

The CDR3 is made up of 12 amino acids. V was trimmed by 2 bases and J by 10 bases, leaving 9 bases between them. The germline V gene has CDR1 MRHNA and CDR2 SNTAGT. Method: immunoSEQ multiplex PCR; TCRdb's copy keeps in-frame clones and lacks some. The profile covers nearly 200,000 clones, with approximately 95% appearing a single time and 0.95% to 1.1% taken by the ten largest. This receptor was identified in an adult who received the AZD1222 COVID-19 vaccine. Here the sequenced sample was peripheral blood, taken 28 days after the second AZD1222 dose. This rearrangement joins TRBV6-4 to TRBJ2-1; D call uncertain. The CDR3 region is CASSDHPREQFF. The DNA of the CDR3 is TGTGCCAGCAGTGACCATCCGCGGGAGCAGTTCTTC.